This note documents a single T cell receptor beta chain sequence. Some clones are missing from TCRdb's copy, which holds only in-frame ones; the method was immunoSEQ multiplex PCR. The table has about 17,000 clones, 82% seen once. The germline V gene encodes CDR1 GTSNPN and CDR2 SVGIG (reference sequence). This CDR3 is built from 12 residues. The V end was cut by 4 bases, the J end by 2 bases, with 9 bases between. This entry is derived from a study of technical replicates of blood from a few donors. This rearrangement joins TRBV30 to TRBJ2-7; D is possibly TRBD2 (6 bases). This sequence originates from a human donor in good health. Some clones in this sample may be carry-over from other donors' samples. The source material was PBMCs. This CDR3 reads CAWKGGTYEQYF. CDR3 bases: TGTGCCTGGAAAGGAGGGACCTACGAGCAGTACTTC.